This T cell receptor beta chain emerged from a study of PD-L1 blockade in urothelial cancer. Study-wide context: Analysis of blood occurred 3 weeks (second dose) and 6 weeks after treatment start. Blood samples had a median of 141,255 T cells, some 83,000 unique TCRs, and clonality 0.08 to 0.085.

The assay was immunoSEQ multiplex PCR, and TCRdb's table has in-frame clones only and misses some. The sample includes tens of thousands of clones, 85% of them seen just once. The time point: pretreatment peripheral blood. There are 13 residues in the CDR3. The V gene's germline CDR1 is LNHNV and CDR2 YYDKDF (reference sequence). V was shortened by 0 bases and J by 8 bases, with 10 bases between the two germline ends. This material consisted of PBMCs, taken around atezolizumab (anti-PD-L1) treatment. The origin of this receptor is a man in his forties or fifties with urothelial cancer. The J gene is TRBJ1-2, the V gene TRBV15; TRBD1 is a possible D gene (6 bases). CDR3: CATSREAGDGYTF. The DNA for the CDR3 is TGTGCCACCAGCAGAGAGGCAGGGGACGGCTACACCTTC.